Sequencing of this T cell receptor beta chain was carried out in a study of cytomegalovirus exposure and HLA in healthy donors. PCR primers comprised 60 Vbeta and 13 Jbeta primers. Assay used: immunoSEQ multiplex PCR; TCRdb lists only in-frame clones, some missing. The sample includes over 150,000 clones, about 82% of them seen just once. Study-wide results and limits: The study carried out a later analysis of TCR beta sequences. It associated some 17,000 of them with specific HLA alleles at a false discovery rate of 0.05. Exclusion applied to some V segments, including TRBV6-2 and TRBV6-3, as they were indistinguishable. Roughly even sequencing depth across donors was the assumption behind the presence/absence analyses. There were some public TCRs occurring in many donors, but most TCR sequences were rare.

As to this clone: Its antigen is unidentified.

The germline V gene has CDR1 MNHNS and CDR2 SASEGT. This CDR3 comprises 14 residues. Trimming took off 1 base at V and 4 bases at J, with 11 bases between the two ends. This TCR was recovered from a male donor in good health and CMV-seronegative. Sequencing used PBMCs. The chain joins TRBV6-1 to TRBJ2-7; D is unresolved. In DNA, the CDR3 is TGTGCCAGCAGTGAAGGGGCCGCCTTTTACGAGCAGTACTTC. Translating gives CASSEGAAFYEQYF.